This T cell receptor (beta chain) was captured in a study of blood T cell repertoires in COVID-19. In the study overall: Sources were T cells, B-cell-depleted T cells, or PBMCs; the material itself was cDNA or gDNA.

In the original processing: The assay estimated nucleated cells by amplifying reference gene primers. This table comes from immunoSEQ multiplex PCR, and its TCRdb copy is limited to in-frame clones, with some not included. V and J calls and clone size are copied from that table; D and trimming were computed from the DNA. Counted here are more than 250,000 clones, around nine tenths occurring once; the ten biggest clones make up 1%. The length of the CDR3 is 14 residues. Germline CDR1 and CDR2: GTSNPN and SVGIG (reference sequence). V dropped 0 bases and J dropped 3 bases, with 9 bases sitting between them.

The sequence came from a man between 45 and 60 years old with active or convalescent COVID-19. The V and J genes are TRBV30 and TRBJ1-5; D remains ambiguous. What was sequenced was peripheral blood. The CDR3 is CAWSVYTNNQPQHF. The CDR3 region has the DNA TGTGCCTGGAGTGTGTACACAAACAATCAGCCCCAGCATTTT.